What follows are 10 T cell receptor beta chains derived from one specimen sequenced in a study of control samples from healthy donors and cancer patients. Repertoires were generated with immunoSEQ multiplex PCR, while TCRdb's copy carries only in-frame clones and drops some. The data contain 90,000 or so clones, about 85% of them singletons. Sequencing was done on a sample of blood. All receptors come from a woman between 65 and 79 years old in good health.

V and J are TRBV7-2 and TRBJ1-5, with a weak D call TRBD1 (6 bases). From germline, CDR1 is SGHTA and CDR2 FQGNSA. Trimming removed 4 bases at V and 0 bases at J, with 13 bases between. CDR3 length: 16 residues. This chain's CDR3 is CASSSGQIRSNQPQHF. The CDR3 DNA follows: TGTGCCAGCAGCTCCGGACAGATCCGTAGCAATCAGCCCCAGCATTTT.

The chain carries TRBV3-1 (or the pseudogene TRBV3-2) and TRBJ2-1, with 16 bases fitting TRBD2. Germline V gives CDR1 LGHDT, CDR2 YNNKEL (reference sequence). The CDR3 covers 18 residues. Unmatched junction bases numbered 15, after V lost 11 bases and J lost 5 bases. CDR3 sequence reads: CAATHTGTSGRGNNEQFF. The CDR3, as DNA: TGTGCCGCTACACATACCGGGACTAGCGGGAGGGGGAACAATGAGCAGTTCTTC.

V usage is TRBV6-5 and J usage is TRBJ2-3, with D perhaps TRBD1 or TRBD2 (5 bases each). CDR3 size: 14 residues. CDR1 MNHEY and CDR2 SVGAGI come from the germline V gene. Trimming left V 7 bases short and J 4 bases short, with 15 bases between. The DNA for the CDR3 is TGTGCCAGCATCATAGGGACGCCGGCAGATACGCAGTATTTT. Its translation: CASIIGTPADTQYF.

The V call is TRBV7-9, the J call TRBJ1-1; tentatively, D is TRBD1 (6 bases). The CDR3 is made up of 15 amino acids. The germline V gene has CDR1 SEHNR and CDR2 FQNEAQ (reference sequence). Trimming took 6 bases from V and 3 from J, leaving 17 bases between them. CDR3 protein: CASSDLGGVDTEAFF. As DNA, the CDR3 is TGTGCCAGCAGTGATTTAGGGGGGGTAGACACTGAAGCTTTCTTT. The full variable domain, its missing parts supplied by reference TRBV7-9 and TRBJ1-1, is DTGVSQNPRHKITKRGQNVTFRCDPISEHNRLYWYRQTLGQGPEFLTYFQNEAQLEKSRLLSDRFSAERPKGSFSTLEIQRTEQGDSAMYLCASSDLGGVDTEAFFGQGTRLTVV.

This clone has a handful of counts. The same CDR3 also results from other DNA sequences found in this sample. V gene TRBV6-5 combines with J gene TRBJ1-1; D is ambiguous. The CDR3 spans 13 residues. Germline V gene lookup returns CDR1 MNHEY and CDR2 SVGAGI. V shed 6 bases and J shed 0 bases, with 8 bases lying between them. This CDR3 reads CASRRSMNTEAFF. The CDR3 DNA sequence: TGTGCCAGCAGGAGATCCATGAACACTGAAGCTTTCTTT.

This chain connects TRBV6-6 to TRBJ2-2; either TRBD1 or TRBD2 may fit D (5 bases each). V was clipped by 6 bases and J by 6 bases, with 17 bases between them. Per germline, CDR1 MNHNY and CDR2 SVGAGI (reference sequence). The CDR3 consists of 15 residues. CDR3 region: CASSPPGPRAGELFF. The CDR3 region has the DNA TGTGCCAGCAGCCCACCGGGGCCTAGGGCCGGGGAGCTGTTTTTT.

The DNA of the CDR3 is TGCAGCGTTGGTGGCGGGCAGAACACTGAAGCTTTCTTT. It is translated as CSVGGGQNTEAFF. The chain links TRBV29-1 to TRBJ1-1; D gene ambiguous. The CDR3 runs 13 residues. Looked up from germline, CDR1 is SQVTM and CDR2 is ANQGSEA. With 4 bases removed from V and 1 base from J, the gap between germline ends came to 10 bases.

V gene TRBV19 combines with J gene TRBJ1-4; D is ambiguous. The germline V and J ends were trimmed by 1 base and 8 bases, with 8 bases remaining between them. This CDR3 region has 13 residues. Germline assignment: CDR1 LNHDA and CDR2 SQIVND (reference sequence). The CDR3 region is CASSIGEREKLFF. The CDR3 bases are TGTGCCAGTAGTATAGGAGAAAGGGAAAAACTGTTTTTT.

This chain links TRBV29-1 with TRBJ1-5; the D gene is possibly TRBD1 (6 bases). The germline V and J ends were trimmed by 6 bases and 7 bases, with 16 bases remaining between them. The CDR3 is 13 amino acids. CDR1 is SQVTM, CDR2 ANQGSEA, per germline. The CDR3 DNA reads as TGCAGCGTCCAATCAGGGGCGAACCAGCCCCAGCATTTT. Translation: CSVQSGANQPQHF.

The chain links TRBV11-2 to TRBJ2-7, with D maybe TRBD1 (5 bases). The CDR3 is made up of 13 amino acids. Germline V CDR1 and CDR2: SGHAT, FQNNGV. The V gene lost 5 bases and the J gene lost 5 bases, with 13 bases spanning the gap. The CDR3 DNA reads TGTGCCAGCAGCGCTAACAGGAACAACGAGCAGTACTTC. Amino acid sequence: CASSANRNNEQYF. Full variable domain (missing parts from reference TRBV11-2 and TRBJ2-7): EAGVAQSPRYKIIEKRQSVAFWCNPISGHATLYWYQQILGQGPKLLIQFQNNGVVDDSQLPKDRFSAERLKGVDSTLKIQPAKLEDSAVYLCASSANRNNEQYFGPGTRLTVT.